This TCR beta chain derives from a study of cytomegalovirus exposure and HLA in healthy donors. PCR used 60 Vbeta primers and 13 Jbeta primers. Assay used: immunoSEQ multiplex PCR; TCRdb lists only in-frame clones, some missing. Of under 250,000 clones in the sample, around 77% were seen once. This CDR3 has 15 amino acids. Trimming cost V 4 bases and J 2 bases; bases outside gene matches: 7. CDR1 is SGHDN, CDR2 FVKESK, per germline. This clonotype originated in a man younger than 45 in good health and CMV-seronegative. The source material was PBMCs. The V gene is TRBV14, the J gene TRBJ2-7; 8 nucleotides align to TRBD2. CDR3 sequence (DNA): TGTGCCAGCAGCCTAAGCGGGAGCCCCACCTACGAGCAGTACTTC. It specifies CASSLSGSPTYEQYF.